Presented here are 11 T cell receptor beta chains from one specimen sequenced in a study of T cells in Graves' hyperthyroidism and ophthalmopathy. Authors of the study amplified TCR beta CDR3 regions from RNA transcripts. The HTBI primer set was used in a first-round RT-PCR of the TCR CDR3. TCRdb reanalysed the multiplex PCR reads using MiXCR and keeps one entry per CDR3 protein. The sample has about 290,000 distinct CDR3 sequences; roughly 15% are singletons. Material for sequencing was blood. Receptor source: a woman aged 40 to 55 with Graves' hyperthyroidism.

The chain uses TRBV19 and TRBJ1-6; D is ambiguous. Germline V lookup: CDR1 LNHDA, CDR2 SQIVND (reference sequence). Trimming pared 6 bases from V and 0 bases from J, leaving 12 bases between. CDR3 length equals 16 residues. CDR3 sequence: CASSTEKSSYNSPLHF. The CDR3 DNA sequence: TGTGCCAGTAGCACGGAGAAAAGCTCCTATAATTCACCCCTCCACTTT.

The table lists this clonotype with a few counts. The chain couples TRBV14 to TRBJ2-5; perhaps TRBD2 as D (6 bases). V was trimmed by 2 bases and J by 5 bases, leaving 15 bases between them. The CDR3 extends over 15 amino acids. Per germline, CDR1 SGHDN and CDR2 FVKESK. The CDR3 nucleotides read TGTGCCAGCAGCCAATACGGGACTGCCTTTGAGACCCAGTACTTC. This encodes CASSQYGTAFETQYF. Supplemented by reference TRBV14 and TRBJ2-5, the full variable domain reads EAGVTQFPSHSVIEKGQTVTLRCDPISGHDNLYWYRRVMGKEIKFLLHFVKESKQDESGMPNNRFLAERTGGTYSTLKVQPAELEDSGVYFCASSQYGTAFETQYFGPGTRLLVL.

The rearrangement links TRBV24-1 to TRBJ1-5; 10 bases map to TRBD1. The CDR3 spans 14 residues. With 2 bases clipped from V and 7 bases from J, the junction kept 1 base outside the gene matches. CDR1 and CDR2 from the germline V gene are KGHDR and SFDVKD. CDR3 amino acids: CATSDSGQGQPQHF. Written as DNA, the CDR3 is TGTGCCACCAGTGATTCGGGACAGGGGCAGCCCCAGCATTTT.

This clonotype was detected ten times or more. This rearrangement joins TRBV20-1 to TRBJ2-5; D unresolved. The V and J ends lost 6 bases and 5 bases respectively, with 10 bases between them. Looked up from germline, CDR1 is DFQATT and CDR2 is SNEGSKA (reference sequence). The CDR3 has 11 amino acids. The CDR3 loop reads CSARLSETQYF. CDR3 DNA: TGCAGTGCACGCCTCAGTGAGACCCAGTACTTC.

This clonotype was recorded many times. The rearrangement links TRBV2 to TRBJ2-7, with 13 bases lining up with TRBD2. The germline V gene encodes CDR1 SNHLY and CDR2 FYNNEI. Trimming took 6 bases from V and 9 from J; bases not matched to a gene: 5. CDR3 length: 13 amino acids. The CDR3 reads CASRRTSGSRQYF. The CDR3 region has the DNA TGTGCCAGCAGACGGACTAGCGGGAGTAGGCAGTACTTC.

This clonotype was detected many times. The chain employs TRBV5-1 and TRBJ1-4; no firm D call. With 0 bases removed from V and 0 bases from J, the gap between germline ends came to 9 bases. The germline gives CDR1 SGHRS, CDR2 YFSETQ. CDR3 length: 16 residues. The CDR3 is CASSLGVGSTNEKLFF. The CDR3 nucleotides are TGCGCCAGCAGCTTGGGAGTGGGCTCAACTAATGAAAAACTGTTTTTT. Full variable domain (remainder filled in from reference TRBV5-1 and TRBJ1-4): KAGVTQTPRYLIKTRGQQVTLSCSPISGHRSVSWYQQTPGQGLQFLFEYFSETQRNKGNFPGRFSGRQFSNSRSEMNVSTLELGDSALYLCASSLGVGSTNEKLFFGSGTQLSVL.

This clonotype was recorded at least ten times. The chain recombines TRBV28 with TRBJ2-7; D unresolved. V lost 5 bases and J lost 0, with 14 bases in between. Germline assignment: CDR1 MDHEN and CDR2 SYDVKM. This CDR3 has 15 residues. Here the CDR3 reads CASSTPKTASYEQYF. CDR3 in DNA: TGTGCCAGCAGTACCCCCAAAACAGCCTCCTACGAGCAGTACTTC. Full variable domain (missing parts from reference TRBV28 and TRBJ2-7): DVKVTQSSRYLVKRTGEKVFLECVQDMDHENMFWYRQDPGLGLRLIYFSYDVKMKEKGDIPEGYSVSREKKERFSLILESASTNQTSMYLCASSTPKTASYEQYFGPGTRLTVT.

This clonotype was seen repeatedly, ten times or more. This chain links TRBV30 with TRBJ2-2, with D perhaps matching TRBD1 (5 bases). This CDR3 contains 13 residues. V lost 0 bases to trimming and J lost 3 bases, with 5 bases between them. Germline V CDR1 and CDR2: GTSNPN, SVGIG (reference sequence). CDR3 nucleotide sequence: TGTGCCTGGAGTGTACAGGACACCGGGGAGCTGTTTTTT. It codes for CAWSVQDTGELFF.

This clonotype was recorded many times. Here the CDR3 reads CASIPQAPSSYEQYF. The CDR3 DNA reads as TGTGCCAGCATCCCGCAGGCCCCGAGCTCCTACGAGCAGTACTTC. The genes are TRBV28 and TRBJ2-7; D gene unclear. The CDR3 consists of 15 residues. V lost 7 bases, J lost 0 bases, and 16 bases lay in between. The germline V gene has CDR1 MDHEN and CDR2 SYDVKM. The full variable domain, in which reference TRBV28 and TRBJ2-7 provide the parts outside the CDR3, is DVKVTQSSRYLVKRTGEKVFLECVQDMDHENMFWYRQDPGLGLRLIYFSYDVKMKEKGDIPEGYSVSREKKERFSLILESASTNQTSMYLCASIPQAPSSYEQYFGPGTRLTVT.

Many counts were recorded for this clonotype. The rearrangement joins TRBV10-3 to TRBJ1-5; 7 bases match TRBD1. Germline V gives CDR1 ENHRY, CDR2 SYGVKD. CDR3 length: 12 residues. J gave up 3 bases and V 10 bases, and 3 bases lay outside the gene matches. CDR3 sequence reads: CATGQTNQPQHF. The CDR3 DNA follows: TGTGCCACGGGACAGACCAATCAGCCCCAGCATTTT.

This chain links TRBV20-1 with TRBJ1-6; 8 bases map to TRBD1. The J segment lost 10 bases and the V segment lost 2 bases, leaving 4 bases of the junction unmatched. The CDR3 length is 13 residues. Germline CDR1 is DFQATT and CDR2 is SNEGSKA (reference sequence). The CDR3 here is CSARFGQGSPLHF. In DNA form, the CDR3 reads TGCAGTGCTAGATTCGGACAGGGATCACCCCTCCACTTT.